The 13 T cell receptor beta chains in this list originate from one sample, sequenced in a study of Graves' ophthalmopathy and Graves' hyperthyroidism listed by TCRdb under 2018. Reads for this sample came from an Illumina HiSeq 2000. For repertoire sequencing, TCR beta CDR3 regions were amplified from RNA transcripts. The first round of RT-PCR was done with HTBI primers and the Qiagen OneStep RT-PCR kit, and was followed by a second round of multiplex PCR, then size selection and purification. The public sequencing data were trimmed at Q25 with fastp and processed into clonotypes with MiXCR by TCRdb, which kept only in-frame beta chains. Rows with one shared CDR3 protein collapse into an entry with the most common genes and DNA. This sample holds hundreds of thousands of distinct CDR3 sequences; 20% to 25% were observed only once. More than 5.5% of the sample belongs to the ten largest clones. Specimen: peripheral blood. The receptor set was obtained from a woman in her late teens or twenties with stable Graves' hyperthyroidism. Some clones in this sample may be carry-over from other donors' samples. Donor details come from another sample of the same person, matched by shared clones.

Many counts were recorded for this clonotype. The chain has TRBV6-5 and TRBJ1-1; unclear D gene. Germline V gives CDR1 MNHEY, CDR2 SVGAGI. The CDR3 is 15 amino acids. Trimming stripped 1 base from V and 3 bases from J, with 12 bases between. The CDR3 DNA sequence: TGTGCCAGCAGTTACTACAGCAGTGGGGACACTGAAGCTTTCTTT. Translating gives CASSYYSSGDTEAFF.

This clonotype was recorded at least ten times. The chain joins TRBV7-9 to TRBJ1-6, with 9 bases matching TRBD1. The CDR3 spans 17 residues. Germline V lookup: CDR1 SEHNR, CDR2 FQNEAQ (reference sequence). V trimming: 4 bases; J trimming: 7 bases; junction bases outside the gene matches: 11. The CDR3 region has the DNA TGTGCCAGCAGCTCAGCAAGCTTGGGACAGGGAAATTCACCCCTCCACTTT. It codes for CASSSASLGQGNSPLHF.

This clonotype showed up many times. The chain recombines TRBV12-3 or TRBV12-4 with TRBJ1-2; D gene unclear. Trimming took 4 bases from V and 8 from J, leaving 8 bases between them. The CDR3 consists of 11 residues. CDR3 protein: CASSWRQGYTF. The CDR3 region has the DNA TGTGCCAGCAGTTGGAGGCAGGGCTACACCTTC.

This sequence joins TRBV20-1 and TRBJ1-1; D is perhaps TRBD1 (5 bases). The CDR3 totals 13 residues. Germline V gene lookup returns CDR1 DFQATT and CDR2 SNEGSKA (reference sequence). The V end was cut by 0 bases, the J end by 4 bases, with 9 bases between. The CDR3 DNA sequence: TGCAGTGCTAGAGAGCAGGGCGGCACTGAAGCTTTCTTT. Translating it yields CSAREQGGTEAFF.

This clonotype was picked up many times. The chain is built from TRBV2 and TRBJ1-2; D is unclear. V shed 4 bases and J shed 2 bases, with 8 bases lying between them. Germline lookup yields CDR1 SNHLY and CDR2 FYNNEI. This CDR3 region has 13 residues. CDR3 sequence: CASSVELNYGYTF. Written as DNA, the CDR3 is TGTGCCAGCAGTGTAGAGCTGAACTATGGCTACACCTTC.

The chain uses TRBV7-9 and TRBJ1-2; D unclear. This CDR3 has 14 amino acids. Trimming took off 1 base at V and 0 bases at J, with 6 bases between the two ends. Per germline, CDR1 SEHNR and CDR2 FQNEAQ (reference sequence). DNA for the CDR3: TGTGCCAGCAGCTTAGGTTCCACTAACTATGGCTACACCTTC. It specifies CASSLGSTNYGYTF.

This clonotype was seen a few times. This may be a read error, as it is one base from a much larger clone. In this CDR3 the conserved last residue, phenylalanine or tryptophan, is missing, so a read error is likely. The chain uses TRBV6-2 or TRBV6-3 and TRBJ1-2; possible D gene TRBD1, 5 bases. The CDR3 extends over 15 amino acids. V was trimmed by 2 bases and J by 2 bases, leaving 12 bases between them. Germline CDR1 MNHEY, CDR2 SVGEGT. The CDR3 DNA reads as TGTGCCAGCAGTTACGGGGCCCAGAAGAACTATGGCTACACCGTC. Translated: CASSYGAQKNYGYTV.

In DNA, the CDR3 is TGTGCCAGCAGCCAAGCCGGGACAGGGGGCAATCAGCCCCAGCATTTT. Protein: CASSQAGTGGNQPQHF. J is TRBJ1-5 and V is TRBV3-1; 10 bases are shared with TRBD1. Germline CDR1 and CDR2: LGHDT and YNNKEL (reference sequence). This CDR3 has 16 amino acids. V was pared by 1 base and J by 2 bases, with 2 bases of the junction left unmatched.

This clonotype was found a few times. One base away lies a much larger clone, so this may be a sequencing read error. V usage is TRBV5-1 and J usage is TRBJ1-1; D call uncertain. The CDR3 has 13 residues. Germline V gives CDR1 SGHRS, CDR2 YFSETQ. The CDR3: CASSSSLNTEACF. CDR3 DNA sequence: TGCGCCAGCAGCTCCTCATTGAACACTGAAGCTTGCTTT.

This clonotype was recorded many times. The gene calls are TRBV11-2 and TRBJ1-1; a possible D gene is TRBD1 (5 bases). V shed 2 bases and J shed 1 base, with 14 bases lying between them. The CDR3 has 16 residues. The germline V gene encodes CDR1 SGHAT and CDR2 FQNNGV. The CDR3 spells CASSLPQGSGNTEAFF. The CDR3 region has the DNA TGTGCCAGCAGCTTACCCCAGGGATCTGGGAACACTGAAGCTTTCTTT.

The chain combines TRBV5-1 with TRBJ1-5; perhaps TRBD1 as D (5 bases). Germline assignment: CDR1 SGHRS and CDR2 YFSETQ. Trimming removed 0 bases from V and 3 bases from J, with 16 bases in between. There are 17 residues in the CDR3. The DNA for the CDR3 is TGCGCCAGCAGCTTGGTCCCCGGGCAGGGAATCAATCAGCCCCAGCATTTT. It translates to CASSLVPGQGINQPQHF. Full variable domain (outside the CDR3, taken from reference TRBV5-1 and TRBJ1-5): KAGVTQTPRYLIKTRGQQVTLSCSPISGHRSVSWYQQTPGQGLQFLFEYFSETQRNKGNFPGRFSGRQFSNSRSEMNVSTLELGDSALYLCASSLVPGQGINQPQHFGDGTRLSIL.

Many counts were recorded for this clonotype. The J gene is TRBJ2-5, the V gene TRBV13, with 7 bases identical to TRBD2. Germline CDR1 is PRHDT and CDR2 is FYEKMQ (reference sequence). Trimming took 1 base from V and 2 from J; bases not matched to a gene: 7. The CDR3 has 16 residues. Written as DNA, the CDR3 is TGTGCCAGCAGCTTAGAGCGAGCGGGGTGGCAAGAGACCCAGTACTTC. Translation: CASSLERAGWQETQYF. The entire variable domain, with the rest obtained from reference TRBV13 and TRBJ2-5, is as follows: AAGVIQSPRHLIKEKRETATLKCYPIPRHDTVYWYQQGPGQDPQFLISFYEKMQSDKGSIPDRFSAQQFSDYHSELNMSSLELGDSALYFCASSLERAGWQETQYFGPGTRLLVL.

As regards this clonotype: This may stem from a read error, because a much larger clone lies one nucleotide away. The chain is built from TRBV10-3 and TRBJ1-1, with 9 nucleotides matching TRBD1. The CDR3 is made up of 17 amino acids. Germline-derived CDR1 and CDR2 are ENHRY and SYGVKD. The CDR3 region has the DNA TGTGCCACCGGACAGGGGTACCCAAACGCAATGGGGACTGAAGCTTGCTTT. This sequence encodes CATGQGYPNAMGTEACF.